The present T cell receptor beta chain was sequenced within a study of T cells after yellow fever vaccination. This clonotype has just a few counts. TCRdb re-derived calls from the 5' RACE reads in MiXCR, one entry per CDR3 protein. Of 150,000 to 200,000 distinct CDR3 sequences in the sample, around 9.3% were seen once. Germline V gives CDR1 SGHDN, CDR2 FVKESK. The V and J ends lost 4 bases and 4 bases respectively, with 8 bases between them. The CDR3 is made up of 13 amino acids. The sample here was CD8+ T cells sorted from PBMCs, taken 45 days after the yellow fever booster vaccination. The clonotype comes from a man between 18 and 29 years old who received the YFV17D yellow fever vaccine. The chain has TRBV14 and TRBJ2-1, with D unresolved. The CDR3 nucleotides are TGTGCCAGCAGCCCCGACCCGTACAATGAGCAGTTCTTC. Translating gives CASSPDPYNEQFF. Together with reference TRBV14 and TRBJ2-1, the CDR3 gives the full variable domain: EAGVTQFPSHSVIEKGQTVTLRCDPISGHDNLYWYRRVMGKEIKFLLHFVKESKQDESGMPNNRFLAERTGGTYSTLKVQPAELEDSGVYFCASSPDPYNEQFFGPGTRLTVL.